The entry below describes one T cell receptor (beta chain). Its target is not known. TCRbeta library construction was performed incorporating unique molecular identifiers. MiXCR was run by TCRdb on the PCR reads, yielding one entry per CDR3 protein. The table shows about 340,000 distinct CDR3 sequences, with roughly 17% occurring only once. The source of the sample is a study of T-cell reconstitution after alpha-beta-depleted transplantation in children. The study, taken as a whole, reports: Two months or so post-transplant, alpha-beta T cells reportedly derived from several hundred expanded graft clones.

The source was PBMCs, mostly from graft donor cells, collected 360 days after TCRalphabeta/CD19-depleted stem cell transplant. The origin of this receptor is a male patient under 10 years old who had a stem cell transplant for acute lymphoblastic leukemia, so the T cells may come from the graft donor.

CDR3 protein: CASSQTDIQNSPLHF. CDR3 in DNA: TGTGCCAGCAGCCAAACGGACATCCAGAATTCACCCCTCCACTTT. V gene TRBV14 combines with J gene TRBJ1-6; maybe TRBD1 (5 bases). CDR1 SGHDN and CDR2 FVKESK come from the germline V gene. Trimming removed 2 bases from V and 7 bases from J, with 12 bases in between. The CDR3 spans 15 residues.